Listed below are T cell receptor beta chains from one sample, sequenced in a study of blood T cell repertoires in COVID-19. Data came from immunoSEQ multiplex PCR; TCRdb stores just in-frame clones and leaves some out. The sample carries about 99,000 clones, about 86% recorded once. Sequenced sample: peripheral blood. These receptors originate from a woman aged 60-75 years in a cohort sampled during active or convalescent COVID-19. Each CDR3 is given with its conserved first and last residue. A D gene is named only where the DNA matches it firmly. Expanded clones get a size class; other rows say once, few or many, or leave the size out.

clone_size	j_call	v_call	d_call	cdr3_nt	cdr3_aa
-	TRBJ1-2	TRBV3-1/TRBV3-2	-	TGTGCCAGCAGCCAAGAACGGGGGGTGGGCTACACCTTC	CASSQERGVGYTF
-	TRBJ1-1	TRBV6-7	TRBD1	TGTGCCAGCAGCCCTCAGACAGGGTTCGGTTTCTTT	CASSPQTGFGFF
-	TRBJ2-5	TRBV11-3	-	TGTGCCAGCAGCCGTAGCGGACCCCAAGAGACCCAGTACTTC	CASSRSGPQETQYF
-	TRBJ1-2	TRBV10-3	-	TGTGCCATCAGTGAGTCCCTTCGACCCGGGCAGGGTGGCTACACCTTC	CAISESLRPGQGGYTF
-	TRBJ1-1	TRBV6-5	TRBD1	TGTGCCAGCAGTTTCTCAGGGGGCATGAACACTGAAGCTTTCTTT	CASSFSGGMNTEAFF
-	TRBJ1-4	TRBV5-8	-	TGTGCCAGCAGCTTGGCCCTGCGACAGGCATACGAAAAACTGTTTTTT	CASSLALRQAYEKLFF
-	TRBJ2-2	TRBV7-2	TRBD2	TGTGCCAGCAGCTTTAGCGGGAGGGCAACCGGGGAGCTGTTTTTT	CASSFSGRATGELFF
-	TRBJ2-5	TRBV6-1	-	TGTGCCAGCAGTGAAGGGGGCAGGGGGGAAGAGACCCAGTACTTC	CASSEGGRGEETQYF
-	TRBJ2-7	TRBV10-3	TRBD2	TGTGCCATGGGACTAGCGGGGGGTTACGAGCAGTACTTC	CAMGLAGGYEQYF
-	TRBJ1-6	TRBV5-1	TRBD1	TGCGCCAGCAGCTTAGCGGGACAGGGCAATTCACCCCTCCACTTT	CASSLAGQGNSPLHF
-	TRBJ2-7	TRBV3-1/TRBV3-2	TRBD1	TGTGCCAGCAGCCAAGATCCAGGGGGCACCTACGAGCAGTACTTC	CASSQDPGGTYEQYF
-	TRBJ2-7	TRBV7-9	TRBD2	TGTGCCAGCAGCTACCTAGCGGGAGCTGCCTACGAGCAGTACTTC	CASSYLAGAAYEQYF
-	TRBJ1-1	TRBV15	-	TGTGCCACCAGCAGAGGCGAGCTGAACACTGAAGCTTTCTTT	CATSRGELNTEAFF
-	TRBJ2-3	TRBV29-1	TRBD1	TGCAGCGTGGCGACAGGGGGAGATACGCAGTATTTT	CSVATGGDTQYF
few	TRBJ2-7	TRBV3-1/TRBV3-2	TRBD1	TGTGCCAGCAGCGCAGGGGGCGGCGAGCAGTACTTC	CASSAGGGEQYF
once	TRBJ2-1	TRBV27	TRBD2	TGTGCCAGCAGTTGGGGGGGACTAGGGGGCAATGAGCAGTTCTTC	CASSWGGLGGNEQFF
-	TRBJ2-5	TRBV4-1	TRBD2	TGCGCCAGCAGCCGACTAGCGGGTACTCAAGAGACCCAGTACTTC	CASSRLAGTQETQYF
-	TRBJ1-4	TRBV18	TRBD1	TGTGCCAGCTCACAAAGTGGGACAGGGAATTCTGGAAAACTGTTTTTT	CASSQSGTGNSGKLFF
-	TRBJ1-1	TRBV19	TRBD1	TGTGCCAGTTACCTGGACAGGGGGCGGACTGAAGCTTTCTTT	CASYLDRGRTEAFF
-	TRBJ2-1	TRBV29-1	TRBD2	TGCAGCGTTGAGACTAGCGGGGGGGCCGGTGAGCAGTTCTTC	CSVETSGGAGEQFF
-	TRBJ2-2	TRBV6-5	TRBD1	TGTGCCAGCAGCGCCTCGGACAGGGGAGGCGGGGAGCTGTTTTTT	CASSASDRGGGELFF
-	TRBJ2-1	TRBV9	-	TGTGCCAGCAGCGTGCTACAGAATACCCCTGGTGAGCAGTTCTTC	CASSVLQNTPGEQFF
-	TRBJ2-7	TRBV7-9	-	TGTGCCAGCAGCTTATTCGGTCCGGGGGGCGCGTTCGAGCAGTACTTC	CASSLFGPGGAFEQYF
-	TRBJ1-5	TRBV6-1	-	TGTGCCAGCAGTGCGGACGGGACATATAGCAATCAGCCCCAGCATTTT	CASSADGTYSNQPQHF
-	TRBJ1-2	TRBV3-1/TRBV3-2	TRBD1	TGTGCCAGCAGCCCCGGGACAGGAGGAAACTATGGCTACACCTTC	CASSPGTGGNYGYTF
few	TRBJ1-2	TRBV4-1	-	TGCGCCAGCAGCCAAGATCCGAGGAGTATCTCGTTCCCTTATGGCTACACCTTC	CASSQDPRSISFPYGYTF
-	TRBJ1-5	TRBV19	TRBD1	TGTGCCAGTAGTCCCATAGACAGGGGCAGCAATCAGCCCCAGCATTTT	CASSPIDRGSNQPQHF
once	TRBJ2-3	TRBV15	-	TGTGCCACCAGCAGGGAACAGAGCTCAGATACGCAGTATTTT	CATSREQSSDTQYF
-	TRBJ1-5	TRBV6-5	-	TGTGCCAGCAGTTCTAGACAGGGCAATCAGCCCCAGCATTTT	CASSSRQGNQPQHF
once	TRBJ2-3	TRBV24-1	-	TGTGCCACCAGTGATCTACGGCCGGGACTGTCTTCTGCAGATACGCAGTATTTT	CATSDLRPGLSSADTQYF
-	TRBJ1-3	TRBV3-1/TRBV3-2	-	TGTGCCAGCAGCCAAGAGTCCCTCAGGGGACCCTCTGGAAACACCATATATTTT	CASSQESLRGPSGNTIYF
once	TRBJ2-3	TRBV7-2	-	TGTGCCAGCAGCCCGAGACTAGTCGCAGATACGCAGTATTTT	CASSPRLVADTQYF
-	TRBJ1-2	TRBV28	TRBD1	TGTGCCAGCAGTTTTGGACAGGGAAGGTATGGCTACACCTTC	CASSFGQGRYGYTF
once	TRBJ1-1	TRBV18	-	TGTGCCAGCTCACCCACCAACAGGCAAGTAGCTGAAGCTTTCTTT	CASSPTNRQVAEAFF
-	TRBJ2-7	TRBV6-5	TRBD1	TGTGCCAGCTTTGGGACAGGGCTCTCCTACGAGCAGTACTTC	CASFGTGLSYEQYF
-	TRBJ1-4	TRBV3-1/TRBV3-2	-	TGTGCCAGCAGCCTCAAACAGGGTTCGGGGAGTGAAAAACTGTTTTTT	CASSLKQGSGSEKLFF
-	TRBJ2-7	TRBV10-1	TRBD1	TGCGCCAGCAGTGAGGGCAGGGGGCCGGACGAGCAGTACTTC	CASSEGRGPDEQYF
-	TRBJ2-7	TRBV27	-	TGTGCCAGCAGTGCGCCCCCCTACGAGCAGTACTTC	CASSAPPYEQYF
-	TRBJ1-4	TRBV28	-	TGTGCCAGCAGCCCCCGGGGGGCTGGGGAAACTAATGAAAAACTGTTTTTT	CASSPRGAGETNEKLFF
-	TRBJ2-1	TRBV4-1	TRBD2	TGCGCCAGCAGCAGTCCGGGACTAGCGAATGAGCAGTTCTTC	CASSSPGLANEQFF